The next 8 T cell receptor beta chains were all read from a single sample in a study of blood T cells in healthy people across ages. For the second PCR, which ran for about 6 to 11 cycles, a sample-barcoded 5' primer and a J-beta primer mix were used. TCRdb passed the 5' RACE reads through MiXCR, listing each CDR3 protein once. The data contain about 1,400,000 distinct CDR3 sequences, approximately 63% of them singletons. The sequenced sample consisted of blood. These receptors were obtained from a man aged 18 to 29 in good health.

The count of this clonotype is one. This chain connects TRBV20-1 to TRBJ2-4, with 11 nucleotides matching TRBD2. The end of the DNA is better explained by TRBJ2-7, so the J call may be wrong. Germline V gives CDR1 DFQATT, CDR2 SNEGSKA (reference sequence). The CDR3 is 16 amino acids. Written as DNA, the CDR3 is TGCAGTGCCAGCTATACTAGCGGGAGCCACAGGGACGAGCAGTACTTC. Its protein product is CSASYTSGSHRDEQYF.

V and J are TRBV2 and TRBJ2-7; TRBD1 aligns across 12 bases. The CDR3 loop spans 14 amino acids. The V gene end was trimmed by 6 bases and the J gene end by 2 bases; junction bases not matched to a gene: 2. Germline V lookup: CDR1 SNHLY, CDR2 FYNNEI. This chain's CDR3 is CASRGTGGTYEQYF. The CDR3 coding sequence is TGTGCCAGCAGGGGGACAGGGGGCACCTACGAGCAGTACTTC.

The genes are TRBV6-5 and TRBJ1-2, with 8 bases matching TRBD1. V lost 5 bases to trimming and J lost 10 bases; unmatched junction nucleotides: 12. Germline CDR1 MNHEY, CDR2 SVGAGI. The CDR3 contains 14 residues. CDR3 DNA: TGTGCCAGCAGTAGCCCCGGGACAGGAACCTACTACACCTTC. Its translation is CASSSPGTGTYYTF.

The DNA for the CDR3 is TGTGCCAGCAGCTTAGACCTTACGGGGGGCCTAGAAGCTTTCTTT. Amino acid sequence: CASSLDLTGGLEAFF. V gene TRBV7-2 combines with J gene TRBJ1-1; D may be TRBD1 (6 bases). The V end was cut by 1 base, the J end by 8 bases, with 17 bases between. Looked up from germline, CDR1 is SGHTA and CDR2 is FQGNSA. This CDR3 region has 15 residues.

The genes are TRBV21-1 and TRBJ1-6. TRBV21-1 is marked as a pseudogene. This CDR3 contains 15 residues. The CDR3 sequence is CASSKSGVWNSPLHF. CDR3 nucleotide sequence: TGTGCCAGCAGCAAAAGTGGGGTTTGGAATTCACCCCTCCACTTT.

The rearrangement uses TRBV12-3 or TRBV12-4 and TRBJ2-3; D ambiguous. Deletions cut 3 bases from V and 1 base from J, with 8 bases between. The CDR3 contains 14 residues. Written as DNA, the CDR3 is TGTGCCAGCAGTTTTCTCCGGGGCACAGATACGCAGTATTTT. It yields the protein CASSFLRGTDTQYF.

The V and J genes are TRBV6-6 and TRBJ2-7; D may match TRBD1 or TRBD2 (6 bases each). Per germline, CDR1 MNHNY and CDR2 SVGAGI (reference sequence). Trimming removed 7 bases from V and 2 bases from J, with 15 bases in between. The CDR3 length is 14 residues. CDR3 nucleotides: TGTGCCAGCATCGAAGGGGGAGGTACCTACGAGCAGTACTTC. This sequence encodes CASIEGGGTYEQYF.

This clonotype was observed a handful of times. The chain combines TRBV2 with TRBJ2-3, with no clear D. V lost 8 bases, J lost 2 bases, and 5 bases lay in between. The length of the CDR3 is 11 residues. Germline V gene lookup returns CDR1 SNHLY and CDR2 FYNNEI. CDR3 protein: CASALTDTQYF. The CDR3 DNA reads as TGTGCCAGCGCTCTCACAGATACGCAGTATTTT.